The clone carrying this T cell receptor (beta chain) was seen more than once but under ten times. TCRdb recomputed calls from the 5' RACE reads with MiXCR, one row per CDR3 protein. The profile shows fewer than 350,000 distinct CDR3 sequences, more than 8.5% of them singletons. The source of the sample is a study of T cells after yellow fever vaccination. Germline V gene lookup returns CDR1 ENHRY and CDR2 SYGVKD. The germline V and J ends were trimmed by 6 bases and 1 base, with 13 bases remaining between them. The CDR3 is 15 amino acids. The chain is built from TRBV10-3 and TRBJ1-5; D gene ambiguous. The input for sequencing was PBMCs, taken on the day of the first yellow fever vaccination. The receptor's source is a man between 18 and 29 years old who received the YFV17D yellow fever vaccine. In DNA form, the CDR3 reads TGTGCCATCAGAGAGGGCGGCGGGAGCAATCAGCCCCAGCATTTT. Translating gives CAIREGGGSNQPQHF.